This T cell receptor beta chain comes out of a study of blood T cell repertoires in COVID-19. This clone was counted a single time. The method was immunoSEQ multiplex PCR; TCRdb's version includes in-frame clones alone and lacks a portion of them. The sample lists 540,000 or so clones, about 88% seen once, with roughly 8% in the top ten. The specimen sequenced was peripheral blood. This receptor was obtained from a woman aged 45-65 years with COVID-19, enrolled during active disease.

The CDR3 reads CASKAGEFTDTQYF. In DNA form, the CDR3 reads TGCGCCAGCAAAGCGGGGGAGTTCACAGATACGCAGTATTTT. V and J are TRBV5-1 and TRBJ2-3; 8 bases are shared with TRBD2. V lost 6 bases, J lost 2 bases, and 5 bases stayed unmatched. The germline V gene has CDR1 SGHRS and CDR2 YFSETQ. The CDR3 is made up of 14 amino acids. The variable domain in full, completed from reference TRBV5-1 and TRBJ2-3, reads KAGVTQTPRYLIKTRGQQVTLSCSPISGHRSVSWYQQTPGQGLQFLFEYFSETQRNKGNFPGRFSGRQFSNSRSEMNVSTLELGDSALYLCASKAGEFTDTQYFGPGTRLTVL.